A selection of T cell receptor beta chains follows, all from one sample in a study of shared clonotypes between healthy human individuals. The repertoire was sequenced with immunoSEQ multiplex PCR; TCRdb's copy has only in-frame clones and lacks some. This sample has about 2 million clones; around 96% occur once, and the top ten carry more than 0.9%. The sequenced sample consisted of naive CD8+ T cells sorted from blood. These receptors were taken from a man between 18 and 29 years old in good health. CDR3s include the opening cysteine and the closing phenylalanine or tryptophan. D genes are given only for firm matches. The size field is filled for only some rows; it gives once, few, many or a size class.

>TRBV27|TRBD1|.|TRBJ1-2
CASSYGQEDWYGYTF
TGTGCCAGCAGTTACGGACAGGAAGATTGGTATGGCTACACCTTC
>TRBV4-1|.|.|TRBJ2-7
CASSQDPPYGGVYEQYF
TGCGCCAGCAGCCAAGATCCCCCCTACGGGGGTGTCTACGAGCAGTACTTC
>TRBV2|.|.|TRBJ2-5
CASSELIGDPTIETQYF
TGTGCCAGCAGTGAACTTATAGGGGACCCTACAATAGAGACCCAGTACTTC
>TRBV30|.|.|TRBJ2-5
CAWTYDAWETQYF
TGTGCCTGGACCTATGACGCCTGGGAGACCCAGTACTTC
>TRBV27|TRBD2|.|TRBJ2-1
CASGATSANNEQFF
TGTGCCAGCGGGGCCACTAGCGCAAACAATGAGCAGTTCTTC
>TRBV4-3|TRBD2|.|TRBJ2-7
CASSQGLGGYEQYF
TGCGCCAGCAGCCAAGGGCTCGGGGGGTACGAGCAGTACTTC
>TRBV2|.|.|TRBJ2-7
CASSEEQAGGFYEQYF
TGTGCCAGCAGTGAAGAGCAGGCAGGCGGGTTCTACGAGCAGTACTTC
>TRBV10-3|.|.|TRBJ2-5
CAISESIGSLETQYF
TGTGCCATCAGTGAGTCGATAGGGTCGCTGGAGACCCAGTACTTC
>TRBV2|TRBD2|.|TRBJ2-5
CASRGTSGLETQYF
TGTGCCAGCAGGGGTACTAGCGGGTTAGAGACCCAGTACTTC
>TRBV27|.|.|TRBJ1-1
CASSLWGDAEAFF
TGTGCCAGCAGTTTGTGGGGGGACGCTGAAGCTTTCTTT
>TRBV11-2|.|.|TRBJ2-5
CASSLDLPGRGLKETQYF
TGTGCCAGCAGCTTAGATTTACCCGGGCGCGGACTAAAAGAGACCCAGTACTTC
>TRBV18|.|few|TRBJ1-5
CASSPTGYDQPQHF
TGTGCCAGCTCACCCACGGGGTATGATCAGCCCCAGCATTTT
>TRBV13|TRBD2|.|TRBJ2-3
CASSSFSGRAGDTQYF
TGTGCCAGCAGCTCCTTCAGCGGGAGGGCTGGGGATACGCAGTATTTT
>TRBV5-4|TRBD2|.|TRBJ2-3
CASSLVLRGDTDTQYF
TGTGCCAGCAGCTTGGTTTTGCGGGGGGACACAGATACGCAGTATTTT
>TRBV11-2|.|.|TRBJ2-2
CASSIFTGGTGELFF
TGTGCCAGCAGCATATTTACTGGGGGCACCGGGGAGCTGTTTTTT
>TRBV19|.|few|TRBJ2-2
CASSINRAHTGELFF
TGTGCCAGTAGTATAAACCGGGCACACACCGGGGAGCTGTTTTTT
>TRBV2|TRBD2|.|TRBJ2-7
CASSVGTSGARYEQYF
TGTGCCAGCAGTGTTGGGACTAGCGGGGCCCGCTACGAGCAGTACTTC
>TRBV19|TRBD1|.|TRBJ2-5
CASSMGQSQETQYF
TGTGCCAGTAGTATGGGACAGAGCCAAGAGACCCAGTACTTC
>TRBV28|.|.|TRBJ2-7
CASKSGLNYEQYF
TGTGCCAGCAAATCTGGACTCAACTACGAGCAGTACTTC
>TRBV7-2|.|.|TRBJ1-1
CASSFALDEAFF
TGTGCCAGCAGCTTCGCCCTAGATGAAGCTTTCTTT
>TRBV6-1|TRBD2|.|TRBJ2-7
CASSEGLAATYEQYF
TGTGCCAGCAGTGAAGGACTAGCGGCAACCTACGAGCAGTACTTC
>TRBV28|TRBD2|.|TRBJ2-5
CASSLYSGATQETQYF
TGTGCCAGCAGTTTATATAGCGGGGCTACCCAAGAGACCCAGTACTTC
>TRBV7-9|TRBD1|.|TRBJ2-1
CASSLVTGDEQFF
TGTGCCAGCAGCTTAGTGACAGGGGATGAGCAGTTCTTC